Listed below are T cell receptor beta chains from one sample, sequenced in a study of blood T cell repertoires in COVID-19. Some clones are missing from TCRdb's copy, which holds only in-frame ones; the method was immunoSEQ multiplex PCR. The sample consists of roughly 90,000 clones, over 75% of them appearing once. The sequencing sample was made of peripheral blood. Every receptor here comes from a human donor in a cohort sampled during active COVID-19. The conserved cysteine and the conserved F or W are not part of the CDR3 here.

TRBV4-3	TRBJ1-5	ASSQDHGGGLSAQH
TRBV5-4	TRBJ2-7	ASSLAVSYEQY
TRBV27	TRBJ1-5	ASSRYRDQPQH
TRBV18	TRBJ1-6	ASSQGVESPLH
TRBV6-2/TRBV6-3	TRBJ2-3	ASSYSGGPPDTQY
TRBV6-5	TRBJ2-5	ASSRTSGRETQY
TRBV30	TRBJ2-4	AWSVGGGGRDIQY
TRBV3-1/TRBV3-2	TRBJ2-7	ASSQTPGQALEQY
TRBV6-6	TRBJ2-7	ASSSTGEAYYEQY
TRBV12-3/TRBV12-4	TRBJ1-3	ASTLSGGNTIY
TRBV19	TRBJ2-7	ASSDRAEGEQY
TRBV6-2/TRBV6-3	TRBJ2-1	ASSRSGEQF
TRBV30	TRBJ1-2	AWATGYGYT
TRBV5-4	TRBJ1-1	ASSLDPQVNTEAF
TRBV7-3	TRBJ2-7	ASSADRGLEQY
TRBV7-8	TRBJ1-6	ASSLGRVWGEPNSPLH
TRBV6-4	TRBJ2-3	ASRKGTSGTDTQY
TRBV20-1	TRBJ2-5	SASRRDRGRETQY
TRBV2	TRBJ2-2	ASSELGSTGELF
TRBV12-3/TRBV12-4	TRBJ2-3	ASTDWVWDTQY